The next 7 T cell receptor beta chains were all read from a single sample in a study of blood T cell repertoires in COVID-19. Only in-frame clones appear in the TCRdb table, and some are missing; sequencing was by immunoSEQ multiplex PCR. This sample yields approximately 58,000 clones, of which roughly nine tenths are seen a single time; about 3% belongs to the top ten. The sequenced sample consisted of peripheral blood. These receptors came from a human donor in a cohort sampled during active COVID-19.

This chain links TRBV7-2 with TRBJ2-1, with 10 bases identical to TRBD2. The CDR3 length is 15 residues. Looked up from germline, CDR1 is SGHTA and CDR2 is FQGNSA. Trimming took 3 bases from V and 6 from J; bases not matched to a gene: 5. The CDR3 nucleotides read TGTGCCAGCAGCTTCCCACTAGCGGGACTCAATGAGCAGTTCTTC. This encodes CASSFPLAGLNEQFF.

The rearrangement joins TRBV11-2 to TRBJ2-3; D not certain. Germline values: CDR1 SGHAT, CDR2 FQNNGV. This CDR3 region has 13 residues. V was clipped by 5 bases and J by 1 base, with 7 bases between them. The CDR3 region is CASSTDRTDTQYF. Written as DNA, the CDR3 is TGTGCCAGCAGCACAGACCGCACAGATACGCAGTATTTT.

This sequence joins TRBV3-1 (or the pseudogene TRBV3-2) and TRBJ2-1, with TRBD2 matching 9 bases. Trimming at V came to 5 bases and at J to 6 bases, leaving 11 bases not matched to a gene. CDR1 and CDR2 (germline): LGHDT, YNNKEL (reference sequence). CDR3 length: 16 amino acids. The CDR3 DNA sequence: TGTGCCAGCAGCGCCTTAGGGCGGGAGGGGTCCAATGAGCAGTTCTTC. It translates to CASSALGREGSNEQFF.

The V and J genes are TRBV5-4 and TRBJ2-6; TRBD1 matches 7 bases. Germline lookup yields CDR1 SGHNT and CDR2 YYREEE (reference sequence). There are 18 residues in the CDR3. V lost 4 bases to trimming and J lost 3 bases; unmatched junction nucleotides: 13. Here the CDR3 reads CASSPFRTGEGGANVLTF. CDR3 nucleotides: TGTGCCAGCAGCCCCTTTAGGACAGGTGAAGGTGGGGCCAACGTCCTGACTTTC.

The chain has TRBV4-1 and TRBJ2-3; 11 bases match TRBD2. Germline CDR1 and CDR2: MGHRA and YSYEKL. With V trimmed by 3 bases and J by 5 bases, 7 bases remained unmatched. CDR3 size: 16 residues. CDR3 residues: CASSQDSGGAIDTQYF. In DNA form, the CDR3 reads TGCGCCAGCAGCCAGGATAGCGGGGGGGCAATAGATACGCAGTATTTT.

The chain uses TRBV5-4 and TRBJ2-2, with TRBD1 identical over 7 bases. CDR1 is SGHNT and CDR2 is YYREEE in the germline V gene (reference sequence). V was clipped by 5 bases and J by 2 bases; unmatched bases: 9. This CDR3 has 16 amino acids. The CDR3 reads CASSTLRDSNTGELFF. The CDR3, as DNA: TGTGCCAGCAGTACCCTCCGGGACAGTAACACCGGGGAGCTGTTTTTT.

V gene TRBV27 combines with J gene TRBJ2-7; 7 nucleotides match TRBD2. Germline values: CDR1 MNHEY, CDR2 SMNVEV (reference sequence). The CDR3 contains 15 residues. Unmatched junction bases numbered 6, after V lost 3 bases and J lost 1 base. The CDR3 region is CASSLGEGSSYEQYF. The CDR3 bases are TGTGCCAGCAGTTTGGGGGAGGGGTCGTCCTACGAGCAGTACTTC.